The clone carrying this T cell receptor (beta chain) occurred many times. Its antigen is not known. One end of the junction is discordant with germline, which a read error may explain. The data originate from a study of T cells in Graves' hyperthyroidism and ophthalmopathy. The overall study: Peripheral blood was drawn at first diagnosis, prior to all treatment. Broader study findings: The model anticipated ophthalmopathy a median about 7.1 months pre-onset.

Under 3 months was the duration of disease in ophthalmopathy patients, who also had a Clinical Activity Score of at least 3 and a NOSPECS grade of at least 4. Uncontrolled infection, other autoimmune disease, pregnancy or lactation barred patients from enrollment. Germline V gene data show CDR1 as DFQATT and CDR2 as SNEGSKA (reference sequence). The length of the CDR3 is 13 residues. TCR beta CDR3 sequences were amplified from RNA transcripts. Carried out on the TCR CDR3, a first-round RT-PCR used the HTBI primer set. TCRdb reprocessed the multiplex PCR reads via MiXCR and lists one record per CDR3 protein. The sample shows 450,000 to 550,000 distinct CDR3 sequences, less than 25% of them seen only once.

The clonotype comes from a woman aged 30 to 39 with Graves' ophthalmopathy. The sample consisted of blood. V and J are TRBV20-1 and TRBJ2-4; D might be TRBD1 (6 bases). The CDR3 here is CSATLTGQNIKYF. CDR3 coding DNA: TGCAGTGCCACCTTGACAGGCCAAAACATTAAGTACTTC.